What follows describes a single TCR beta chain. The antigen is unknown. This sample was included in a study of vaccination and CD4 T cells after COVID-19. Study background: Participants, all vaccine recipients, received two doses of either BNT162b2 or mRNA-1273.

With the Oncomine TCR Beta short-read assay, DNA from cultured CD4+ T cells was sequenced. TCRdb re-derived calls from the PCR reads in MiXCR, one entry per CDR3 protein. Here the sample spans tens of thousands of distinct CDR3 sequences, around two fifths being singletons. The germline gives CDR1 SEHNR, CDR2 FQNEAQ (reference sequence). This CDR3 spans 16 amino acids. The ends were cut back, 1 base at V and 6 bases at J, with 17 bases in the middle. The time point was: late sampling 161 to 241 days after vaccination in three convalescent patients. Treatment defined: 10-day PBMC culture with coronavirus spike peptide pools or control peptides (ViraFEST assay).

This material consisted of CD4+ T cells from blood, cultured in vitro, taken about 7 months after SARS-CoV-2 vaccination. This sequence originates from a human donor who had recovered from COVID-19. The chain employs TRBV7-9 and TRBJ2-3; a possible D gene is TRBD1 (5 bases). CDR3 sequence: CASSLGSGLTSDTQYF. In DNA, the CDR3 is TGTGCCAGCAGCTTAGGTTCAGGGCTTACATCCGATACGCAGTATTTT.